This paragraph covers one TCR beta chain sequence. As yet, its antigen is unknown. J gave up 3 bases and V 11 bases, and 3 bases lay outside the gene matches. The CDR3 consists of 13 residues. The germline gives CDR1 MNHNS, CDR2 SASEGT. This entry belongs to a study of T-cell reconstitution after alpha-beta-depleted transplantation in children. Study-wide findings and caveats: A year post-transplant, T-cell counts and diversity derived mostly from newly produced T cells. Surviving recipient T cells and intrathymic progenitors accounted for some patients' high TCRbeta diversity at day 60. Where alpha-beta T cells came from about two months after transplant was reportedly several hundred expanded graft clones.

As it was prepared, the TCRbeta library received unique molecular identifiers. MiXCR, run by TCRdb on the PCR reads, gives a single entry per CDR3 protein. The sample includes about 90,000 distinct CDR3 sequences, about a sixth of them seen just once. The chain has TRBV6-1 and TRBJ2-1; 11 positions agree with TRBD2. Material: PBMCs, mostly from graft donor cells, obtained 180 days after TCRalphabeta/CD19-depleted stem cell transplant. This TCR derives from a male patient aged 2 to 9 who had a stem cell transplant for acute lymphoblastic leukemia, so the T cells may come from the graft donor. CDR3 DNA: TGTGCCGGCGGGACTAGCGGCTACAATGAGCAGTTCTTC. Amino acid sequence: CAGGTSGYNEQFF.